Listed here are 29 T cell receptor beta chains from one sample, sequenced in a study of Ad26.COV2.S vaccination and SARS-CoV-2 variants. The assay was immunoSEQ multiplex PCR, and TCRdb's table has in-frame clones only and misses some. The sample shows roughly 460,000 clones, about 89% of them seen only once. The treatment here: 15 to 20 received Ad26.COV2.S at low or high dose, single or two shots; several received placebo; per-sample allocation not given. Following the first vaccine or placebo injection, samples were taken on day 63. The specimen was peripheral blood, collected in a trial of Ad26.COV2.S vaccine versus placebo. These receptor sequences come from a person aged 18-65 years who received the Ad26.COV2.S COVID-19 vaccine or a placebo.

The chain recombines TRBV7-8 with TRBJ2-1, with D hard to call. CDR3 length equals 16 residues. Deletions cut 5 bases from V and 3 bases from J, with 17 bases between. From germline, CDR1 is SGHVS and CDR2 FQNEAQ. This CDR3 is CASSVVESKRYNEQFF. CDR3 coding DNA: TGTGCCAGCAGCGTAGTAGAGTCCAAGCGCTACAATGAGCAGTTCTTC.

This chain links TRBV28 with TRBJ1-2; 9 nucleotides line up with TRBD1. Germline lookup yields CDR1 MDHEN and CDR2 SYDVKM. The CDR3 runs to 16 residues. J was trimmed by 4 bases and V by 3 bases; bases with no gene match: 9. The CDR3 sequence is CASSFGGTGSFYGYTF. Written as DNA, the CDR3 is TGTGCCAGCAGTTTTGGGGGGACAGGGTCGTTCTATGGCTACACCTTC.

The chain couples TRBV30 to TRBJ1-6; D might be TRBD1 (5 bases). The CDR3 has 13 residues. V lost 5 bases and J lost 4, with 9 bases in between. Germline assignment: CDR1 GTSNPN and CDR2 SVGIG (reference sequence). CDR3 nucleotides: TGTGCCTGGGGGGACCTTTATAATTCACCCCTCCACTTT. It codes for CAWGDLYNSPLHF.

V and J are TRBV9 and TRBJ2-1; D perhaps matches TRBD2 (6 bases). The CDR3 is made up of 13 amino acids. V was shortened by 0 bases and J by 12 bases, with 13 bases between the two germline ends. The germline CDR1 and CDR2 sequences are SGDLS and YYNGEE. DNA of the CDR3: TGTGCCAGCAGCGTAGAAGGACTCGGGGGGCAGTTCTTC. It translates to CASSVEGLGGQFF.

This clone came up a few times. CDR3: CASKTGFGAEAFF. Written as DNA, the CDR3 is TGTGCCAGCAAGACAGGGTTTGGCGCTGAAGCTTTCTTT. The chain links TRBV2 to TRBJ1-1; 7 nucleotides agree with TRBD1. The CDR3 spans 13 residues. The germline gives CDR1 SNHLY, CDR2 FYNNEI. The trim removed 7 bases at V and 6 bases at J, leaving 8 bases unmatched. Full variable domain (rest looked up from reference TRBV2 and TRBJ1-1): EPEVTQTPSHQVTQMGQEVILRCVPISNHLYFYWYRQILGQKVEFLVSFYNNEISEKSEIFDDQFSVERPDGSNFTLKIRSTKLEDSAMYFCASKTGFGAEAFFGQGTRLTVV.

A remark on this clone: Its ends do not fully match the called genes, so a read error is possible. The rearrangement uses TRBV2 and TRBJ2-7; no reliable D call. The germline V gene has CDR1 SNHLY and CDR2 FYNNEI. This CDR3 spans 13 amino acids. The CDR3 nucleotides read TGTGCCAGCAGGGAAGGACGGACCTACGAGCAGTACTTC. This translates into CASREGRTYEQYF.

The chain couples TRBV5-6 to TRBJ1-2, with D hard to call. Germline CDR1 and CDR2: SGHDT and YYEEEE. With 0 bases removed from V and 4 bases from J, the gap between germline ends came to 7 bases. CDR3 length: 13 amino acids. The CDR3: CASSLEPTYGYTF. As DNA, the CDR3 is TGTGCCAGCAGCTTGGAACCTACCTATGGCTACACCTTC. The whole variable domain, filled in from reference TRBV5-6 and TRBJ1-2, reads DAGVTQSPTHLIKTRGQQVTLRCSPKSGHDTVSWYQQALGQGPQFIFQYYEEEERQRGNFPDRFSGHQFPNYSSELNVNALLLGDSALYLCASSLEPTYGYTFGSGTRLTVV.

V gene TRBV6-5 combines with J gene TRBJ1-2; the D gene is possibly TRBD1 (6 bases). The ends were cut back, 7 bases at V and 6 bases at J, with 18 bases in the middle. This CDR3 comprises 14 residues. Germline CDR1 and CDR2: MNHEY and SVGAGI. The CDR3 loop reads CASTSTHRADGYTF. For the CDR3, the DNA is TGTGCCAGCACCTCCACCCACAGGGCAGATGGCTACACCTTC.

The chain combines TRBV6-1 with TRBJ1-2; TRBD1 matches at 7 bases. The germline CDR1 and CDR2 sequences are MNHNS and SASEGT. The ends lost 5 bases at V and 5 bases at J; junction bases unmatched: 11. The CDR3 loop spans 15 amino acids. The CDR3 DNA is TGTGCCAGCAGTACAACGGGACAGCCACCTTATGGCTACACCTTC. This sequence encodes CASSTTGQPPYGYTF.

The rearrangement joins TRBV5-1 to TRBJ2-5; TRBD1 agrees at 10 bases. The junction had 2 bases not matched to a gene; V was cut back by 4 bases and J by 5 bases. The CDR3 has 13 amino acids. Germline assignment: CDR1 SGHRS and CDR2 YFSETQ. The CDR3 loop reads CASSPGQGETQYF. The CDR3 nucleotides are TGCGCCAGCAGCCCGGGACAGGGGGAGACCCAGTACTTC.

DNA for the CDR3: TGCGCCAGCAGCCACGACCCGGGACAGGGAAGCAATCAGCCCCAGCATTTT. Translated: CASSHDPGQGSNQPQHF. The chain uses TRBV4-1 and TRBJ1-5, with TRBD1 matching over 9 bases. The CDR3 loop spans 17 amino acids. The junction had 7 bases not matched to a gene; V was cut back by 3 bases and J by 1 base. The germline gives CDR1 MGHRA, CDR2 YSYEKL.

The gene calls are TRBV6-5 and TRBJ2-3; 8 nucleotides align to TRBD1. This CDR3 comprises 15 residues. The germline CDR1 and CDR2 sequences are MNHEY and SVGAGI. The ends lost 6 bases at V and 0 bases at J; junction bases unmatched: 5. The CDR3: CASRRTGPSTDTQYF. CDR3 sequence (DNA): TGTGCCAGCAGGAGGACAGGGCCAAGCACAGATACGCAGTATTTT.

This chain joins TRBV19 and TRBJ2-3, with TRBD1 matching 8 bases. V shed 6 bases and J 0 bases; nucleotides not matched to a gene: 14. CDR3 length: 18 amino acids. CDR1 and CDR2 from the germline V gene are LNHDA and SQIVND (reference sequence). The CDR3 sequence: CASSSHRGSVISTDTQYF. CDR3 DNA: TGTGCCAGTAGCAGTCACAGGGGGTCCGTGATTAGCACAGATACGCAGTATTTT.

This clone showed up just once. V usage is TRBV18 and J usage is TRBJ2-7, with TRBD1 matching 10 bases. In germline, CDR1 is KGHSH, CDR2 LQKENI. Trimming took 5 bases from V and 6 from J; bases not matched to a gene: 4. The CDR3 covers 13 residues. Written as DNA, the CDR3 is TGTGCCAGCTCAGCCGGGACAGGGGCCGAGCAGTACTTC. It yields the protein CASSAGTGAEQYF.

The V call is TRBV30, the J call TRBJ1-1; D might be TRBD1 (6 bases). Looked up from germline, CDR1 is GTSNPN and CDR2 is SVGIG (reference sequence). Deletions cut 4 bases from V and 3 bases from J, with 12 bases between. The CDR3 spans 13 residues. The CDR3 sequence: CAWIRRGYTEAFF. Written as DNA, the CDR3 is TGTGCCTGGATCCGGAGGGGGTACACTGAAGCTTTCTTT. Full variable domain (remainder filled in from reference TRBV30 and TRBJ1-1): SQTIHQWPATLVQPVGSPLSLECTVEGTSNPNLYWYRQAAGRGLQLLFYSVGIGQISSEVPQNLSASRPQDRQFILSSKKLLLSDSGFYLCAWIRRGYTEAFFGQGTRLTVV.

The rearrangement links TRBV18 to TRBJ1-1, with 9 bases matching TRBD1. The V gene's germline CDR1 is KGHSH and CDR2 LQKENI. Losses at the gene ends were 6 bases for V and 8 bases for J; bases not matched to a gene: 7. CDR3 length equals 13 residues. The CDR3 is CASSPGTGIEAFF. Written as DNA, the CDR3 is TGTGCCAGCTCCCCCGGGACAGGGATCGAAGCTTTCTTT.

As regards this clone: A read error may account for a junction end that differs from germline. The V call is TRBV28, the J call TRBJ2-7; D is uncertain. Per germline, CDR1 MDHEN and CDR2 SYDVKM. The CDR3 covers 12 residues. The DNA of the CDR3 is TGTGCCAGCACCAAAAAGTTGGCCTTTTTGGACTTC. It specifies CASTKKLAFLDF.

This sequence joins TRBV6-1 and TRBJ2-2, with D tentatively TRBD2 (7 bases). Between the trimmed V and J ends, which lost 2 bases and 1 base, there was a span of 17 bases. This CDR3 region has 18 residues. CDR1 and CDR2 from the germline V gene are MNHNS and SASEGT. CDR3 sequence: CASSERRRGGGNTGELFF. Written as DNA, the CDR3 is TGTGCCAGCAGTGAACGTAGGAGGGGAGGGGGGAACACCGGGGAGCTGTTTTTT.

This chain joins TRBV30 and TRBJ1-2; D gene uncertain. V lost 0 bases and J 7 bases, leaving 6 bases between the germline ends. The CDR3 loop spans 11 amino acids. Germline loops: CDR1 GTSNPN, CDR2 SVGIG (reference sequence). The DNA of the CDR3 is TGTGCCTGGAGTGTCAAGAGTGGCTACACCTTC. It specifies CAWSVKSGYTF.

A single count supports this clone. The chain uses TRBV7-6 and TRBJ2-2, with TRBD2 matching 12 bases. Germline V gene sequence: CDR1 SGHVS, CDR2 FNYEAQ. This CDR3 is built from 16 residues. J was trimmed by 7 bases and V by 5 bases; bases with no gene match: 8. The CDR3 loop reads CASSVGLAGYGGELFF. In DNA form, the CDR3 reads TGTGCCAGCAGCGTAGGACTAGCGGGATATGGCGGGGAGCTGTTTTTT. The full variable domain, with the rest looked up from reference TRBV7-6 and TRBJ2-2, is GAGVSQSPRYKVTKRGQDVALRCDPISGHVSLYWYRQALGQGPEFLTYFNYEAQQDKSGLPNDRFSAERPEGSISTLTIQRTEQRDSAMYRCASSVGLAGYGGELFFGEGSRLTVL.

The genes are TRBV25-1 and TRBJ2-1, with 11 positions matching TRBD2. This CDR3 is built from 18 residues. Germline V gene sequence: CDR1 MGHDK, CDR2 SYGVNS. Trimming cost V 1 base and J 4 bases; bases outside gene matches: 9. The DNA of the CDR3 is TGTGCCAGCAGTGAATGGGCCCTAGCGGGAGGTCCTTACAATGAGCAGTTCTTC. Amino acid sequence: CASSEWALAGGPYNEQFF.

The rearrangement joins TRBV6-6 to TRBJ2-7; 7 nucleotides align to TRBD1. The V gene end was trimmed by 0 bases and the J gene end by 3 bases; junction bases not matched to a gene: 8. The CDR3 extends over 16 amino acids. Germline CDR1 is MNHNY and CDR2 is SVGAGI (reference sequence). The CDR3 protein is CASSYSTIGTDYEQYF. The CDR3 bases are TGTGCCAGCAGTTACTCTACAATAGGGACAGACTACGAGCAGTACTTC.

V and J are TRBV15 and TRBJ2-7; maybe TRBD1 (5 bases). The CDR3 length is 15 residues. V was clipped by 0 bases and J by 3 bases, with 12 bases between them. Germline V gives CDR1 LNHNV, CDR2 YYDKDF (reference sequence). CDR3 in amino acids: CATSRDQGGYYEQYF. CDR3 DNA sequence: TGTGCCACCAGCAGAGATCAGGGCGGATACTACGAGCAGTACTTC. Full variable domain (outside the CDR3, taken from reference TRBV15 and TRBJ2-7): DAMVIQNPRYQVTQFGKPVTLSCSQTLNHNVMYWYQQKSSQAPKLLFHYYDKDFNNEADTPDNFQSRRPNTSFCFLDIRSPGLGDTAMYLCATSRDQGGYYEQYFGPGTRLTVT.

V usage is TRBV19 and J usage is TRBJ1-2; D unresolved. Germline-derived CDR1 and CDR2 are LNHDA and SQIVND (reference sequence). The V end was cut by 5 bases, the J end by 3 bases, with 19 bases between. The CDR3 totals 16 residues. The CDR3 nucleotides are TGTGCCAGTAGTGGATTCTGGGAGGATATGTACTATGGCTACACCTTC. It translates to CASSGFWEDMYYGYTF.

V and J are TRBV6-4 and TRBJ2-2, with 9 nucleotides matching TRBD1. Germline-derived CDR1 and CDR2 are MRHNA and SNTAGT. The J segment lost 7 bases and the V segment lost 6 bases, leaving 3 bases of the junction unmatched. The CDR3 consists of 13 residues. The CDR3 DNA sequence: TGTGCCAGCAGCCGACAGGGGGGCGGGGAGCTGTTTTTT. It encodes CASSRQGGGELFF.

This chain connects TRBV3-1 (or the pseudogene TRBV3-2) to TRBJ1-1; possible D gene TRBD1, 6 bases. The germline V gene has CDR1 LGHDT and CDR2 YNNKEL (reference sequence). V dropped 3 bases and J dropped 1 base, with 12 bases sitting between them. The CDR3 loop spans 15 amino acids. CDR3 in amino acids: CASSHDGGWNTEAFF. In nucleotides, the CDR3 is TGTGCCAGCAGCCACGACGGGGGCTGGAACACTGAAGCTTTCTTT.

V and J are TRBV6-5 and TRBJ2-3, with D tentatively TRBD1 or TRBD2 (6 bases each). CDR1 and CDR2 (germline): MNHEY, SVGAGI. V gave up 2 bases and J gave up 6 bases, with 15 bases separating them. The CDR3 is made up of 15 amino acids. CDR3 in DNA: TGTGCCAGCAGTTACAGGGGGGCCCGGCAGGATACGCAGTATTTT. It is translated as CASSYRGARQDTQYF.

The V call is TRBV9, the J call TRBJ1-2; TRBD1 matches 11 bases. The CDR3 totals 19 residues. Germline-derived CDR1 and CDR2 are SGDLS and YYNGEE. Trimming took 4 bases from V and 2 from J; bases not matched to a gene: 16. The CDR3 DNA is TGTGCCAGCAGCCCACCACCCGGGACAGGGGGGTTTTACAACTATGGCTACACCTTC. The encoded protein is CASSPPPGTGGFYNYGYTF.

The chain combines TRBV4-1 with TRBJ2-7, with 11 nucleotides matching TRBD2. CDR3 length: 17 residues. The V segment lost 2 bases and the J segment 3 bases; nucleotides outside the gene matches: 9. In germline, CDR1 is MGHRA, CDR2 YSYEKL. CDR3 region: CASSQPISGRARYEQYF. The CDR3 DNA reads as TGCGCCAGCAGCCAACCAATTAGCGGGAGGGCTCGCTACGAGCAGTACTTC.